Following are 7 T cell receptor beta chains from one sample sequenced in a study of blood T cells in healthy people across ages. The use of a sample-barcoded 5' primer and a J-beta primer mix characterized a second PCR of roughly 7 to 11 cycles. TCRdb reprocessed the 5' RACE reads with MiXCR, giving one entry per CDR3 protein. Here the sample spans 1.8 million or so distinct CDR3 sequences, about two fifths being singletons. Material for sequencing was blood. The receptor source for this set is a human donor in good health.

This clonotype occurred a few times. This chain links TRBV5-6 with TRBJ2-1; D is perhaps TRBD1 (6 bases). The V and J ends lost 3 bases and 0 bases respectively, with 16 bases between them. Germline-derived CDR1 and CDR2 are SGHDT and YYEEEE. The length of the CDR3 is 17 residues. CDR3 nucleotide sequence: TGTGCCAGCAGCTGGAATCCGACAGGTCTCTCCTACAATGAGCAGTTCTTC. This encodes CASSWNPTGLSYNEQFF.

The table lists this clonotype with a few counts. CDR3 nucleotides: TGTGCCAGCAGCTCCCCCCCAGGGGGGACTGAAGCTTTCTTT. Encoded protein: CASSSPPGGTEAFF. The rearrangement links TRBV7-2 to TRBJ1-1, with TRBD1 matching 7 bases. This CDR3 contains 14 residues. CDR1 and CDR2 (germline): SGHTA, FQGNSA. The ends lost 4 bases at V and 5 bases at J; junction bases unmatched: 7.

This chain connects TRBV12-3 or TRBV12-4 to TRBJ2-5; 9 nucleotides line up with TRBD2. J lost 5 bases, V lost 5 bases, and 9 bases had no gene match. The CDR3 is made up of 15 amino acids. This CDR3 reads CASSPAGGPGETQYF. The CDR3 coding sequence is TGTGCCAGCAGTCCTGCGGGGGGGCCAGGGGAGACCCAGTACTTC.

The V call is TRBV20-1, the J call TRBJ1-2; a weak D match, TRBD1 (5 bases). CDR3 length: 14 amino acids. CDR1 and CDR2 (germline): DFQATT, SNEGSKA (reference sequence). Trimming pared 4 bases from V and 5 bases from J, leaving 17 bases between. This chain's CDR3 is CSATSDRKKYGYTF. CDR3 bases: TGCAGTGCTACTTCCGACAGAAAAAAATATGGCTACACCTTC.

The gene calls are TRBV6-2 or TRBV6-3 and TRBJ2-2, with D perhaps matching TRBD2 (6 bases). Germline CDR1 and CDR2: MNHEY and SVGEGT. The CDR3 covers 14 residues. The CDR3 here is CACRGLLNPGELFF. Written as DNA, the CDR3 is TGTGCTTGCCGGGGACTCCTCAACCCCGGGGAGCTGTTTTTT.

This rearrangement joins TRBV25-1 to TRBJ1-1; no definite D call. Germline V lookup: CDR1 MGHDK, CDR2 SYGVNS. V was cut by 8 bases and J by 11 bases, with 15 bases left in between. The CDR3 contains 11 residues. CDR3 region: CASLYGVDAFF. The CDR3 coding sequence is TGTGCCAGCCTGTACGGGGTGGATGCTTTCTTT.

This clonotype turned up a few times. V is TRBV9 and J is TRBJ2-1; 8 nucleotides line up with TRBD2. There are 16 residues in the CDR3. Trimming took 0 bases from V and 6 from J; bases not matched to a gene: 8. Germline CDR1 reads SGDLS; CDR2 reads YYNGEE. CDR3: CASSVDGGGPGNEQFF. CDR3 bases: TGTGCCAGCAGCGTAGATGGCGGGGGGCCCGGCAATGAGCAGTTCTTC.